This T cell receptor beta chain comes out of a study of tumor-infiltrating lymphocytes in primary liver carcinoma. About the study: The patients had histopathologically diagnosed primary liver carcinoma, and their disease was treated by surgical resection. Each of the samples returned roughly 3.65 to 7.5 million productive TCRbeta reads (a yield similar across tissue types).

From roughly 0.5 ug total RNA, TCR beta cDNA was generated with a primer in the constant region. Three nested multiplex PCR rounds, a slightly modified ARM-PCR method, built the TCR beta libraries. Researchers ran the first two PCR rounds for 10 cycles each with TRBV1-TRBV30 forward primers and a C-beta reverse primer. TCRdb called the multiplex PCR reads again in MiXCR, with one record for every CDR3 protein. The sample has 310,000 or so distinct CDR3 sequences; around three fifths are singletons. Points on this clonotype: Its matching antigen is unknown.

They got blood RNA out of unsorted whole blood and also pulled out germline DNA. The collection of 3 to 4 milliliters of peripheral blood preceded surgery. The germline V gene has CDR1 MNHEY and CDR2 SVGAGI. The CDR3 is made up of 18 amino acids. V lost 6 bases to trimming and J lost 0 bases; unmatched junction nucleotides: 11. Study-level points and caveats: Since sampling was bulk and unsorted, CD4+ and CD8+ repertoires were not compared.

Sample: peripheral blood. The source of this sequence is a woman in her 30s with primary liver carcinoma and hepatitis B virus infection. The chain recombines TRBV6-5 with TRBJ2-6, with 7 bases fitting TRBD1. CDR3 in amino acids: CASSLIRDSISGANVLTF. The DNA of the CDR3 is TGTGCCAGCAGCCTTATCCGGGACAGCATCTCTGGGGCCAACGTCCTGACTTTC.